Given below is one TCR beta chain in context. Its specific antigen is unknown. The sample holds no much larger clone one base away, and base qualities are not on file. V trim: 4 bases; J trim: 6 bases; unmatched bases: 6. The CDR1 and CDR2 encoded by the germline V gene (reference sequence) are SEHNR and FQNEAQ. Spanning cysteine to phenylalanine, the CDR3 consists of 15 amino acids. Of all the DNA, just the CDR3 is kept, 45 bases in frame from base 1. The library relied on the immunoSEQ multiplex PCR assay. For the multiplex PCR, a mixture combining 60 forward primers for TCR Vbeta segments and 13 reverse primers for TCR Jbeta segments was used. A multiplex PCR assay on genomic DNA amplified the CDR3 region of rearranged TCR beta genes. On the Illumina HiSeq System, the amplified TCR beta libraries were sequenced as 87-base-pair reads. In the paper's pipeline: In a later analysis, 77 million or so unique TCR beta chains were counted across the 500 to 850 repertoires, and approximately 11 million of these chains were shared by at least two donors. Raw reads were error-corrected and collapsed into unique sequences with a nearest-neighbor algorithm that merged closely related sequences to remove PCR and sequencing errors. Alignment of CDR3 sequences to IMGT reference sequences was used to assign V, D and J gene segments. For a sequence to be retained, a match of at least six nucleotides was required to both a V gene segment and a J gene segment. Rearrangements were called productive when the CDR3 lacked stop codons and stayed in frame with V and J; all others were non-productive. CDR3 was defined according to IMGT convention as the region running from the second conserved V-encoded cysteine to the conserved J-encoded phenylalanine. In an earlier analysis of more than 550 of the donors, sequences lacking an unambiguous match to a single V gene segment were excluded. In an earlier analysis of around 590 of the donors, a V segment was called functional when productive rearrangements were above 56.7%, and segregating when the standard deviation between donors exceeded 5%. A statistical classification framework was built to diagnose cytomegalovirus status from the catalog of TCR beta chain sequences. In a later analysis, V and J genes were assigned by comparing TCR nucleotide sequences against IMGT/GENE-DB human TR gene sequences. Using the TCRdist pipeline, a later analysis assigned CDR3 sequences along with most-parsimonious VDJ recombination scenarios. In a later analysis, every TCR beta chain was defined by the combination of its CDR3 amino acid sequence and its V-gene family, and reads without a unique V-gene family were dropped. A later analysis removed several hundred highly shared, low-generation-probability nucleotide sequences to deal with suspected cross-contamination and a sequencing artifact. A later analysis calculated a clonal expansion index for each public chain from normalized within-repertoire ranks of inferred template counts. In a later analysis, generation probabilities were computed using a VDJ recombination model fitted to out-of-frame rearrangements, and the results were checked against IGoR. Hypergeometric tests were used in a later analysis to score TCR-TCR, TCR-HLA and TCR-CMV co-occurrence, with a repertoire-size bias correction applied to the TCR pairs. False discovery rates were estimated in a later analysis by permuting HLA or CMV assignments 20 times. In a later analysis, co-occurring TCRs were grouped using DBSCAN, and TCRdist sequence similarity was added for clustering within HLA-allele-positive subsets. For co-occurrence clustering, repertoires with fewer than 30,000 or more than 120,000 public chains were excluded, along with five repertoires with anomalous nucleotide sharing. TCRdb mirrors the immuneACCESS table, restricted to in-frame sequences. Some clones are absent from its copies; in checked studies, under half trace to an unresolved V gene, and the reason for the others is unknown. That table supplies the V and J calls and clone size; D and trimming were determined from the DNA. The sample includes some 150,000 clones, with over 80% observed a single time. The ten biggest clones cover roughly 1.5% of the sample.

This specimen comes from a study of cytomegalovirus exposure and HLA in healthy donors (dated by TCRdb to about 2017). About the full investigation: According to an earlier analysis of several hundred of the donors, about 190 million T cells yielded 90 million to 140 million unique TCR beta sequences and 276 Gb of sequence data. Donor age, sex, ethnicity and CMV serostatus were collected together with the repertoire data. Of the 398 genotyped donors, roughly 80% fell in the genetic ancestry cluster associated with self-reported Caucasian donors. The aim of the study was to test whether cataloging public T cell receptors could identify signatures of past pathogen exposure. Every discovery cohort repertoire had been produced on one sequencing platform. Rather than using new phenotypic data, the later analysis identified candidate immune exposures from TCR beta sequences and from how often those sequences occurred across donors. The study combined high-throughput TCR immunosequencing, statistical association of individual TCRs with disease status, and machine learning to predict cytomegalovirus infection status. Among a few hundred genotyped donors of the cohort, an average of about 240,000 unique TCR beta nucleotide sequences were sequenced per donor, roughly 18% of them non-productive. HLA typing covered class I and class II loci at four-digit resolution. The study profiled the T cell repertoires of about 640 subjects by immunosequencing and related them to cytomegalovirus serostatus. Around 320 gigabases of sequencing data and approximately 85 million unique TCR sequences were included in an early release covering roughly 700 HLA-typed donors. In a later genetic analysis, genome-wide SNP genotypes for about 55% of the roughly 670 donors were used, and that subset was treated as a discovery cohort. In an earlier analysis of roughly 600 of the donors, high-throughput TCR beta sequencing was used to judge whether each TCR beta V gene segment behaved as functional or pseudogenic. Roughly five DR-DQ haplotypes were treated as single units for association and clustering because of strong linkage in the cohort. Typing coverage differed by locus: A, B, C, DRB1 and DQB1 were typed in about 629-640 donors, DQA1 in around 500, DPA1 in 606, and DPB1 in 450 to 490. A later analysis re-examined previously published TCR beta repertoires from 500 to 700 donors and added high-resolution HLA genotyping to investigate patterns of TCR occurrence. Along with the approximately 650-subject first cohort, a separate validation cohort of over a hundred different subjects was used. Paper-wide results and their limitations: In a later analysis, several top co-occurrence clusters were reported to appear linked to parvovirus B19, influenza, CMV and Epstein-Barr virus. It was suggested by the authors that the approach could potentially be generalized to other disease states and immunological phenotypes. Most TCR sequences were observed very rarely across donors, whereas some public TCRs were present in many individuals. Three of the identified cytomegalovirus-associated TCR beta chains were confirmed in vitro to be specific for cytomegalovirus antigens. Presence/absence analyses assumed roughly uniform sequencing depth across donors, an assumption that may not hold. When HLA alleles, especially DR and DQ, strongly co-occurred, attributing TCR associations to individual alleles was difficult. In the study, about 150 TCR beta chains were listed as associated with cytomegalovirus. Seventeen rarely observed V segments, including chromosome 9 orphons, were excluded from the earlier analysis of a few hundred of the donors because counts were too low. Correlated functional status among segregating V segments might be attributable to linkage disequilibrium, but an unknown experimental factor could not be ruled out. A further reported finding was that TCR beta sequences accurately predicted the HLA-A and HLA-B alleles for most subjects in the first cohort. Specific HLA alleles were associated with some 15,000 TCR beta sequences at a false discovery rate of 0.05 in a later analysis. A group of highly shared sequence variants was considered likely to be a technical artifact of the sequencing pipeline. In this cohort, only TCR beta chains were sequenced, and detectable features were limited by the absence of alpha or paired-chain data. The 87-base-pair reads could not distinguish some IMGT-functional V segments, including TRBV6-2 and TRBV6-3, so those segments were excluded. The classifier was reported to diagnose cytomegalovirus status with high specificity and sensitivity in both the original cohort and the validation cohort. In an earlier analysis of some 540 of the donors, most TCR beta V segments appeared in productive rearrangements about 87% or about 30% of the time, broadly matching IMGT annotations. According to a later genetic analysis, donors in an Asian-associated ancestry cluster had fewer N-insertions in productive TCRs than the approximately 630-donor mean. In a later analysis, TCR association rates were found to vary across HLA loci, with the most associated TCRs seen for DRB1 alleles and the fewest for HLA-C alleles. The only immune exposure information available for the cohort was CMV serostatus. Most CMV-associated TCR beta chains appeared to be HLA-restricted in a later analysis, and the HLA associations seemed to be driven largely by CMV exposure. Because HLA typing was missing for some donors at each locus, association tests included only the typed subset. An association between a missense DCLRE1C variant and V-gene and J-gene trimming of TCR beta chains was found in a later genetic analysis and replicated in an independent cohort. In a later analysis, HLA-associated TCR beta chains were found to be more clonally expanded and to have lower generation probabilities than equally common non-associated chains.

The cohort consisted of 600 to 750 healthy bone marrow donors. At the time of sampling, all cohort members were nominally healthy, though unrecorded immune exposures were likely present. The donor tested CMV seronegative and was one of the 352 seronegative cohort members. Every donor gave a peripheral blood sample, and the peripheral blood mononuclear cells from that sample were used for TCR beta sequencing. Genomic DNA extraction from the blood cell samples was performed with the Qiagen DNeasy Blood Extraction Kit. Material: PBMCs. The sequence links TRBV7-9 to TRBJ1-2, with TRBD1 identical over 12 junction bases. The sequence was obtained from a woman aged 18-29 years in good health and CMV-seronegative. The nucleotides are TGTGCCAGCAGCTCGGGACAGGGGGCGAGGGATGGCTACACCTTC. Translated, it reads CASSSGQGARDGYTF.